These 15 T cell receptor beta chains were all obtained from the same sample, sequenced in a study of blood T cells in healthy people across ages. Using a J-beta primer mix together with a sample-barcoded 5' primer, a second PCR was run for about 6 to 11 cycles. Using its own MiXCR run on the 5' RACE reads, TCRdb lists one record per CDR3 protein. The data contain about 780,000 distinct CDR3 sequences, about 26% of them seen just once; the ten biggest clones take up roughly 3.1%. The same data also went into a second study, on T cells of mothers and their children.

Sequencing input: blood. These receptors all stem from a boy aged 5-17 years in good health.

This clonotype has just a few counts. V gene TRBV10-2 combines with J gene TRBJ2-5, with 10 bases lining up with TRBD1. Germline values: CDR1 WSHSY, CDR2 SAAADI. This CDR3 contains 15 residues. J lost 0 bases, V lost 10 bases, and 8 bases had no gene match. CDR3 nucleotide sequence: TGCGCCACCCTGATGGACAGGGGGTACCAAGAGACCCAGTACTTC. Translating it yields CATLMDRGYQETQYF.

V usage is TRBV2 and J usage is TRBJ1-5, with D tentatively TRBD1 (5 bases). The V gene lost 7 bases and the J gene lost 7 bases, with 20 bases spanning the gap. Germline assignment: CDR1 SNHLY and CDR2 FYNNEI. CDR3 length: 15 residues. The DNA of the CDR3 is TGTGCCAGCACGCGCCAGGGAGCTAGCGGGCAGCCCCAGCATTTT. This encodes CASTRQGASGQPQHF.

This clonotype was counted a few times. V and J are TRBV29-1 and TRBJ2-7; D possibly uses TRBD1 or TRBD2 (5 bases each). Per germline, CDR1 SQVTM and CDR2 ANQGSEA. The CDR3 loop spans 16 amino acids. V lost 1 base, J lost 2 bases, and 18 bases lay in between. The CDR3 sequence is CSVEVGVTSATYEQYF. CDR3 in DNA: TGCAGCGTTGAAGTGGGGGTAACGTCGGCTACCTACGAGCAGTACTTC.

This clonotype was counted a few times. The V call is TRBV20-1, the J call TRBJ2-5; possible D gene TRBD1, 6 bases. The CDR3 contains 14 residues. Germline CDR1 reads DFQATT; CDR2 reads SNEGSKA (reference sequence). Trimming cost V 5 bases and J 4 bases, with 17 bases left between them. Here the CDR3 reads CSAENSGGPETQYF. CDR3 nucleotide sequence: TGCAGTGCTGAAAATAGTGGGGGCCCAGAGACCCAGTACTTC.

The chain carries TRBV10-3 and TRBJ2-5; 14 bases fit TRBD2. The CDR3 contains 14 residues. The V and J ends lost 8 bases and 4 bases, in that order; junction bases with no gene match: 3. Germline CDR1 is ENHRY and CDR2 is SYGVKD. CDR3 nucleotide sequence: TGTGCCATCCGGACTAGCGGGGGGACAGAGACCCAGTACTTC. Encoded protein: CAIRTSGGTETQYF.

V usage is TRBV6-1 and J usage is TRBJ2-3, with TRBD1 matching over 9 bases. The trim removed 5 bases at V and 2 bases at J, leaving 8 bases unmatched. Germline V CDR1 and CDR2: MNHNS, SASEGT. CDR3 length: 16 residues. CDR3 sequence: CASSPRDRAFTDTQYF. In nucleotides, the CDR3 is TGTGCCAGCAGTCCCCGGGACAGGGCTTTCACAGATACGCAGTATTTT.

V gene TRBV7-3 combines with J gene TRBJ1-5; D is uncertain. Germline CDR1 and CDR2: SGHTA and FQGTGA. There are 16 residues in the CDR3. Trimming took off 4 bases at V and 2 bases at J, with 15 bases between the two ends. DNA for the CDR3: TGTGCCAGCAGCTCGCATTTTCGCGCGGGCAATCAGCCCCAGCATTTT. Its protein is CASSSHFRAGNQPQHF. Complete variable domain (other parts from reference TRBV7-3 and TRBJ1-5): GAGVSQTPSNKVTEKGKYVELRCDPISGHTALYWYRQSLGQGPEFLIYFQGTGAADDSGLPNDRFFAVRPEGSVSTLKIQRTERGDSAVYLCASSSHFRAGNQPQHFGDGTRLSIL.

The J gene is TRBJ1-4, the V gene TRBV12-3 or TRBV12-4; the D gene is possibly TRBD1 (6 bases). Trimming removed 4 bases from V and 1 base from J, with 10 bases in between. The length of the CDR3 is 15 residues. The CDR3 DNA reads as TGTGCCAGCAGTTCTCCCAGGGGAACTAATGAAAAACTGTTTTTT. Amino acid sequence: CASSSPRGTNEKLFF.

The V and J genes are TRBV21-1 and TRBJ2-3; the table's D call, TRBD2, has no DNA check behind it. TRBV21-1 is tagged as a pseudogene. The CDR3 extends over 17 amino acids. Here the CDR3 reads CASSKTPGLAATDTQYF. The CDR3 coding sequence is TGTGCCAGCAGCAAGACCCCGGGACTAGCGGCCACAGATACGCAGTATTTT.

The table lists this clonotype with a few counts. This chain links TRBV29-1 with TRBJ2-7; no clear D gene. The CDR3 covers 13 residues. Germline CDR1 SQVTM, CDR2 ANQGSEA. The V end lost 0 bases, the J end lost 6 bases, and 12 bases lay between the germline ends. The CDR3 DNA follows: TGCAGCGTTGAAGATGGTTTCTCGGCCGAGCAGTACTTC. Translated: CSVEDGFSAEQYF.

The genes are TRBV5-1 and TRBJ2-2, with 11 nucleotides matching TRBD2. CDR3 length: 16 amino acids. V was pared by 1 base and J by 1 base, with 0 bases of the junction left unmatched. Germline loops: CDR1 SGHRS, CDR2 YFSETQ. The CDR3 here is CASSLTSGGNTGELFF. The CDR3 region has the DNA TGCGCCAGCAGCTTGACTAGCGGGGGGAACACCGGGGAGCTGTTTTTT.

The CDR3 DNA reads TGTGCCAGCAGCTTGGTGGGCACAGTCGACACTGAAGCTTTCTTT. It encodes CASSLVGTVDTEAFF. The rearrangement joins TRBV5-5 to TRBJ1-1; D not certain. The CDR3 consists of 15 residues. CDR1 and CDR2 from the germline V gene are SGHKS and YYEKEE (reference sequence). V lost 0 bases and J 3 bases, leaving 12 bases between the germline ends.

This clonotype has just a few counts. The chain couples TRBV20-1 to TRBJ1-5, with 7 bases fitting TRBD1. The CDR3 spans 18 residues. Germline loops: CDR1 DFQATT, CDR2 SNEGSKA (reference sequence). V lost 0 bases, J lost 5 bases, and 16 bases stayed unmatched. CDR3 amino acids: CSAREAGDQGQSYQPQHF. The CDR3, as DNA: TGCAGTGCTAGAGAGGCGGGGGACCAGGGACAGAGTTATCAGCCCCAGCATTTT.

The CDR3 sequence is CSARFYGSRTGELFF. The CDR3 bases are TGCAGTGCTAGATTTTACGGGTCTCGGACCGGGGAGCTGTTTTTT. The V and J genes are TRBV20-1 and TRBJ2-2; D gene uncertain. The CDR3 is 15 amino acids. V shed 2 bases and J shed 5 bases, with 15 bases lying between them. The germline V gene encodes CDR1 DFQATT and CDR2 SNEGSKA (reference sequence).

This clonotype turned up a few times. The V gene is TRBV29-1, the J gene TRBJ1-1; D possibly corresponds to TRBD1 (5 bases). Looked up from germline, CDR1 is SQVTM and CDR2 is ANQGSEA. The ends were cut back, 5 bases at V and 1 base at J, with 8 bases in the middle. The CDR3 is 12 amino acids. DNA of the CDR3: TGCAGCGTTTTGGGGGGGAACACTGAAGCTTTCTTT. Protein: CSVLGGNTEAFF.